This T cell receptor beta chain was recorded in a study of T cells in Graves' hyperthyroidism and ophthalmopathy. This clonotype was observed many times. V shed 6 bases and J shed 2 bases, with 9 bases lying between them. CDR3 length: 13 amino acids. Germline CDR1 and CDR2: SGHDT and YYEEEE. Amplified TCR beta CDR3 regions derived from RNA transcripts. HTBI primers were employed in a first-round RT-PCR of the TCR CDR3. TCRdb re-called the multiplex PCR reads through MiXCR, storing one row per CDR3 protein. The sample has about 210,000 distinct CDR3 sequences; roughly 18% are singletons. Sequencing input: blood. The TCR originated in a man between 50 and 59 years old with Graves' hyperthyroidism. V is TRBV5-6 and J is TRBJ2-1, with D unresolved. The CDR3 is CASTRNPYNEQFF. CDR3 nucleotide sequence: TGTGCCAGCACGCGGAACCCCTACAATGAGCAGTTCTTC.